Listed below are T cell receptor beta chains from one sample, sequenced in a study of T-cell memory formation after mild COVID-19. TCRdb re-derived calls from the 5' RACE reads in MiXCR, one entry per CDR3 protein. This table holds some 210,000 distinct CDR3 sequences, roughly a tenth found once. Sequencing used PBMCs or a T cell subset sorted from them (not recorded which). Source of these receptors: a man aged 18 to 30 who had mild COVID-19 (a few samples of this study predate the infection). Cell type and time point are not known. Each CDR3 is given without its conserved first and last residue. A row's size may be missing; if present it is once, few, many or a size class.

abundance | j_gene | v_gene | CDR3aa
. | TRBJ1-4 | TRBV4-1 | ASSPIGVSNEKLF
many | TRBJ1-5 | TRBV7-2 | ASSRLSGVNQPQH
. | TRBJ2-2 | TRBV7-2 | ASSLGSASRELF
. | TRBJ1-5 | TRBV6-6 | ASSTDRGSQPQH
many | TRBJ2-7 | TRBV6-6 | ASILGQGANEQY
many | TRBJ2-2 | TRBV5-5 | ASRQPGQGARGTGELF
. | TRBJ1-5 | TRBV7-2 | ASSFSQGNQPQH
few | TRBJ2-3 | TRBV20-1 | SARDPRQGPDTQY
. | TRBJ2-5 | TRBV27 | ASSLWGAGETQY
few | TRBJ1-1 | TRBV7-9 | ASSLGWGTATEAF
few | TRBJ1-1 | TRBV20-1 | SASFGQLNTEAF
. | TRBJ2-2 | TRBV7-2 | ASSPRTAGELF
. | TRBJ2-4 | TRBV16 | ASSQSYRSIGAKNIQY
few | TRBJ2-3 | TRBV11-3 | ASSLGVSHTTDTQY
few | TRBJ1-5 | TRBV20-1 | SAKTGAYSNQPQH
. | TRBJ1-2 | TRBV7-9 | ASSFGGGSGYGYT
. | TRBJ1-6 | TRBV7-2 | ASSDREGSPLH
few | TRBJ1-1 | TRBV5-1 | ASSPLQVANTEAF
few | TRBJ2-5 | TRBV19 | ASSPQRIQETQY
. | TRBJ2-5 | TRBV6-5 | ASSHLRGHGHPAQY
few | TRBJ2-3 | TRBV20-1 | SAPDSKSTDTQY
. | TRBJ2-3 | TRBV10-3 | AISESAVARNTQY
few | TRBJ2-7 | TRBV5-1 | ASSLAPGLEQY
. | TRBJ1-4 | TRBV7-2 | ASSWDGWEKLF
. | TRBJ2-2 | TRBV18 | ASSPRYSSNTGELF
few | TRBJ2-5 | TRBV5-1 | ASSPIPGSRETQY
. | TRBJ2-5 | TRBV20-1 | SARRTSPQETQY
. | TRBJ1-1 | TRBV20-1 | SAQTPVNTEAF
many | TRBJ2-5 | TRBV4-3 | ASSQALPAGGSNTQY
. | TRBJ2-7 | TRBV3-1 | ASSTRQGQY
. | TRBJ1-1 | TRBV29-1 | SVKHTGGIEAF
many | TRBJ1-1 | TRBV11-2 | ASSERTAANTEAF
many | TRBJ2-7 | TRBV2 | ASSLSPSYEQY
few | TRBJ2-2 | TRBV10-2 | ASSQGASGELF
. | TRBJ1-2 | TRBV2 | ASSGDRGIGGYT
. | TRBJ1-5 | TRBV7-8 | ASSGGGVLQPQH
. | TRBJ1-2 | TRBV18 | ASQEDRTNYGYT
few | TRBJ1-5 | TRBV20-1 | SARPDGDNQPQH
few | TRBJ1-2 | TRBV7-2 | AVSPSGGAYGYT
many | TRBJ2-7 | TRBV12-3/TRBV12-4 | ASSPGGGPPYEQY
few | TRBJ2-5 | TRBV7-9 | ASSFDFAGPEETQY
few | TRBJ1-4 | TRBV20-1 | SAPADVDEKLF
. | TRBJ2-2 | TRBV12-3/TRBV12-4 | ASSLGTGGRGELF
. | TRBJ2-5 | TRBV5-1 | ASSRLGQGRETQY
few | TRBJ2-2 | TRBV9 | ASSVSGRVVGELF
. | TRBJ1-5 | TRBV6-2/TRBV6-3 | ASTQSLGSQPQH
. | TRBJ1-1 | TRBV5-1 | ASSLSTGRNTEAF
few | TRBJ2-3 | TRBV12-3/TRBV12-4 | ASVKIGSTDTQY
. | TRBJ1-4 | TRBV7-8 | ASSSQGVSNEKLF
many | TRBJ2-1 | TRBV4-2 | ASSHGTSGGRVHEQF
few | TRBJ2-3 | TRBV7-2 | ASSLGPITDTQY
few | TRBJ2-3 | TRBV5-1 | ASSLAEPPRDTQY
few | TRBJ1-1 | TRBV28 | ASSPAWTVNTEAF
few | TRBJ1-2 | TRBV28 | ASRKTGDGYT
. | TRBJ2-3 | TRBV19 | ASTASGGTKRDTQY
. | TRBJ2-3 | TRBV18 | ASSQSRTDTQY
many | TRBJ1-4 | TRBV5-1 | ASRPGGQTLEKLF
few | TRBJ2-2 | TRBV12-3/TRBV12-4 | ASSFKWYTGELF
many | TRBJ2-3 | TRBV4-3 | ASSQEGLAGGSDTQY